The T cell receptor (beta chain) described here comes from a study of T cells after yellow fever vaccination. Each CDR3 protein is one row after TCRdb ran MiXCR on the 5' RACE reads. Of 300,000 or so distinct CDR3 sequences in the sample, over 10% were seen once. The sample holds many counts of this clonotype. The sequence came from a man aged 25-40 years who received the YFV17D yellow fever vaccine. The sequenced sample was CD4+ T cells sorted from PBMCs, obtained 45 days after the yellow fever booster vaccination.

DNA for the CDR3: TGCAGTGCTAGAGTACAGTTCACTGAAGCTTTCTTT. It specifies CSARVQFTEAFF. The chain has TRBV20-1 and TRBJ1-1; D uncertain. Per the germline V gene, CDR1 is DFQATT and CDR2 is SNEGSKA (reference sequence). Trimming stripped 1 base from V and 4 bases from J, with 7 bases between. The CDR3 extends over 12 amino acids.